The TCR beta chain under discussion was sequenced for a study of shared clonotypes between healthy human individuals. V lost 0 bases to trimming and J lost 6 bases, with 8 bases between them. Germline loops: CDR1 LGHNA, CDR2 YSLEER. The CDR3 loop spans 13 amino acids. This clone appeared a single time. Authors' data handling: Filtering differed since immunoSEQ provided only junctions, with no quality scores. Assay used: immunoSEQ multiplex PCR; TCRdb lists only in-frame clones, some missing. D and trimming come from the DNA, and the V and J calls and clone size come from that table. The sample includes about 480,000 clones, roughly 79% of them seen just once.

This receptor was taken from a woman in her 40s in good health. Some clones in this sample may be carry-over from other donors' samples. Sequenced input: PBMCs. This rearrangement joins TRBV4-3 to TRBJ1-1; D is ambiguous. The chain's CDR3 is CASSQEVDAEAFF. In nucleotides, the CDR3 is TGCGCCAGCAGCCAAGAGGTGGACGCTGAAGCTTTCTTT.